This T cell receptor beta chain derives from a study of identifying expanded T cells in peripheral blood. Regarding the study as a whole: Roughly 1.2 clones differed between technical replicates, versus approximately 16 and 20 over time. Two-week clone count variance significantly increased as total template count grew.

On this clone: Antigen specificity is unknown.

Germline V gene data show CDR1 as MNHNS and CDR2 as SASEGT. The CDR3 is 13 amino acids. V was shortened by 7 bases and J by 7 bases, with 17 bases between the two germline ends. Clones were sequenced by immunoSEQ multiplex PCR, and TCRdb holds only the in-frame ones, with some missing. In the table there are about 52,000 clones, around 82% of which are singletons. During the collection period, no donor immune events like infections were recorded. The J gene is TRBJ2-7, the V gene TRBV6-1; TRBD1 might be the D (5 bases). The sequence was obtained from a person aged 18-70 years in good health. Sequencing was carried out using blood. CDR3 sequence: CASIRRQGWEQYF. The CDR3 DNA sequence: TGTGCCAGCATTCGTCGGCAGGGCTGGGAGCAGTACTTC.